This TCR beta chain was recorded in a study of shared clonotypes between healthy human individuals. Assay execution took place at the deep level. Assay: immunoSEQ multiplex PCR; the TCRdb copy retains only in-frame clones and omits some. The data contain some 2.1 million clones, 95% of them singletons. Study-wide results and caveats: The naive CD4 repertoires of a few donors were compared, and approximately 5.3% of clonotypes were shared. What rarefaction showed was incomplete sorted-subset sequencing despite large depth.

As concerns this clone: What it binds is unknown. Distinct nucleotide sequences in the sample also encode this CDR3.

Donors comprised only Caucasian adults living in Nashville, Tennessee. Per germline, CDR1 SGHRS and CDR2 YFSETQ. The ends lost 2 bases at V and 3 bases at J; junction bases unmatched: 4. The length of the CDR3 is 14 residues. This sequence was found in a man younger than 35 in good health. Specimen: naive CD4+ T cells sorted from blood. Stated subset: CD45RA+ positively selected. The chain joins TRBV5-1 to TRBJ2-7, with 8 bases lining up with TRBD2. The CDR3 DNA sequence: TGCGCCAGCAGCTTTTCAAGCGGGAGCTACGAGCAGTACTTC. Protein: CASSFSSGSYEQYF.